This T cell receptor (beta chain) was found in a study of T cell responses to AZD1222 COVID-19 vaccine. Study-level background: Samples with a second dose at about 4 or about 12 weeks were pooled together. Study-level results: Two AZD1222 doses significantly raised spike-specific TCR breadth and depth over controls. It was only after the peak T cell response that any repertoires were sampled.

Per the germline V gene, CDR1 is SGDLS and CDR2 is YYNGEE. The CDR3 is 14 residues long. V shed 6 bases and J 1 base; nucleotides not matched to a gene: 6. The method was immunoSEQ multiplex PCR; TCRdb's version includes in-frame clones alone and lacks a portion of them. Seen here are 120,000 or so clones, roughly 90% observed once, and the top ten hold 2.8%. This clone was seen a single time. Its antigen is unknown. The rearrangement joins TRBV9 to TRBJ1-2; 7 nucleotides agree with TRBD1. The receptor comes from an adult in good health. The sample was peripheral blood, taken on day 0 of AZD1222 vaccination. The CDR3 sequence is CASTRDSYNYGYTF. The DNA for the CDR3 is TGTGCCAGCACCCGGGACAGCTATAACTATGGCTACACCTTC.